Sequencing of this T cell receptor beta chain was carried out in a study of CD8+CD57+ T cells in acquired aplastic anemia. Study-wide context: Sorted CD4+ and CD8+ cells yielded DNA averaging around 3.2 ug. Whole-study results and caveats: Patients had twenty-nine CD8+ CDR3 sequences in common with controls (the shared set). CD8+ Simpson's diversity in patients was not significantly different from that in controls.

TCR beta VDJ and CDR3 profiling used genomic DNA as template. Using its own MiXCR run on the reads, TCRdb lists one record per CDR3 protein. The sample holds 250,000 to 300,000 distinct CDR3 sequences; 45% to 65% are singletons and the top ten take 8%. This clonotype occurred many times. Its specificity is not known. In germline, CDR1 is ENHRY, CDR2 SYGVKD. This CDR3 has 13 residues. The V end was cut by 10 bases, the J end by 1 base, with 13 bases between. The sequence came from a human donor with severe aplastic anemia or a healthy control (not recorded which). The specimen was sorted CD4+, CD8+, or CD8+CD57+ T cells (not recorded which) from PBMCs. The V gene is TRBV10-3, the J gene TRBJ1-1; a possible D gene is TRBD1 (6 bases). The CDR3 DNA sequence: TGTGCCACGATCGGGACACAGAACACTGAAGCTTTCTTT. Translation: CATIGTQNTEAFF.